This T cell receptor beta chain was identified during a study of molecular identifiers for immune sequencing clone quantification. Regarding the study as a whole: Over 97% of effector molecules, but under 1% in naive cells, were held by clones with more than 20 RNA copies.

Libraries of bulk TCR were made by previously described methods (with listed TCR primers). TCRdb reprocessed the PCR reads via MiXCR and lists one record per CDR3 protein. Of under 650,000 distinct CDR3 sequences in the sample, just under 20% were seen once. The V end lost 4 bases, the J end lost 5 bases, and 15 bases lay between the germline ends. The CDR3 spans 14 residues. Sorting defined naive CD8 T cells as CD8+CD4-CCR7+CD45RA+. This clonotype was detected only a few times. As yet, its antigen is unknown. This TCR derives from a human donor in good health. Some libraries in this study had Jurkat cell RNA spiked in. The V and J genes are TRBV12-3 or TRBV12-4 and TRBJ2-7, with D perhaps matching TRBD2 (5 bases). What was sequenced was naive CD8+ T cells from blood, with Jurkat cell RNA spiked in. The subset here: FACS-sorted CD8+CD4-CCR7+CD45RA+ naive T cells. The CDR3 reads CASSSAGPWDEQYF. The CDR3 nucleotides are TGTGCCAGCAGTTCCGCGGGTCCGTGGGACGAGCAGTACTTC.